This TCR beta chain derives from a study of T cells in Graves' hyperthyroidism and ophthalmopathy. Overall study results and limits: In blood, most of the thyroid clonotypes expanded above 0.001 were also present. Separation of ophthalmopathy from stable hyperthyroidism was achieved by a 13 V-J model. Onset of ophthalmopathy came a median approximately 6 months after the model predicted it.

Researchers took RNA transcripts and amplified the TCR beta CDR3 regions from them. HTBI primers drove first-round RT-PCR of the TCR CDR3. One entry per CDR3 protein, called by TCRdb with MiXCR from the multiplex PCR reads. The table has 490,000 or so distinct CDR3 sequences, about 20% seen once. The J segment lost 0 bases and the V segment lost 2 bases, leaving 5 bases of the junction unmatched. Germline V gene lookup returns CDR1 SQVTM and CDR2 ANQGSEA. CDR3 length: 15 residues. Note on this clonotype: Its antigen is undetermined.

Clinical symptoms, serum thyroxine and TRAb, thyroid ultrasound and orbital computed tomography together formed the diagnostic basis. The clonotype was recovered from a man in his forties with Graves' ophthalmopathy. This rearrangement joins TRBV29-1 to TRBJ2-7; TRBD1 matches 9 bases. Sample: blood. CDR3 coding DNA: TGCAGCGTTGAACAGGACAGGGGAAGCTCCTACGAGCAGTACTTC. This gives the protein CSVEQDRGSSYEQYF.